The present T cell receptor beta chain was sequenced within a study of blood T cell repertoires in COVID-19. The overall study: From the United States, Italy and Spain came samples of acute and convalescent COVID-19.

This clone was seen a few times. Original handling: Reference gene primer amplification yielded estimated nucleated cell counts. TCRdb's copy holds only in-frame clones and misses some; the assay was immunoSEQ multiplex PCR. V, J and clone size reflect that table, while D and trimming were determined from the DNA. The sample records about 200,000 clones, over 75% being singletons. This TCR derives from a woman between 65 and 79 years old with COVID-19, enrolled during active disease. Sequenced: peripheral blood.

The CDR3 loop reads CASTEGRAGLQFGYGYTF. The CDR3 nucleotides are TGTGCCAGCACCGAGGGACGGGCCGGACTACAATTTGGCTATGGCTACACCTTC. This chain joins TRBV2 and TRBJ1-2; D possibly corresponds to TRBD1 (5 bases). The V and J ends lost 7 bases and 4 bases respectively, with 28 bases between them. The CDR3 is 18 residues long. In germline, CDR1 is SNHLY, CDR2 FYNNEI.